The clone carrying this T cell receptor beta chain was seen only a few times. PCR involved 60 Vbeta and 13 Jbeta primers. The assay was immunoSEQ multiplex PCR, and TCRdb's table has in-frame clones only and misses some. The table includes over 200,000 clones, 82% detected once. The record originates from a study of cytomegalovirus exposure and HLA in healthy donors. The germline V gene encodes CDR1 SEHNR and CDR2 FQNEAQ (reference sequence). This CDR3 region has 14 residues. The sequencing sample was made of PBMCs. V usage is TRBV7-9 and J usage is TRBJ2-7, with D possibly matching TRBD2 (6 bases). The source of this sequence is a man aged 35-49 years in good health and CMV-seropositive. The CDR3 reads CSSSLGGSGYEQYV. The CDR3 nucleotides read TGTTCCAGCAGCTTAGGAGGGAGTGGGTACGAGCAGTACGTC.